This entry lists 13 T cell receptor beta chains sequenced from one sample in a study of T and B cells in COVID-19 patients. Each TRB amplification used about 250-550 ng of genomic DNA from blood. TRB rearrangements were amplified by multiplex PCR with BIOMED2 TRB-A/B primers. TCRdb passed the multiplex PCR reads through MiXCR, listing each CDR3 protein once. The repertoire includes 20,000 to 30,000 distinct CDR3 sequences, roughly 33% of them detected once, and over 1.5% sits in the top ten. The sample was blood. These receptors came from a human donor who had recovered from COVID-19.

This clonotype occurred many times. The genes are TRBV29-1 and TRBJ1-5; tentative D call: TRBD1 (6 bases). V was pared by 4 bases and J by 4 bases, with 11 bases between. CDR3 length: 13 residues. Germline CDR1 and CDR2: SQVTM and ANQGSEA. The CDR3 protein is CSVGDTPNQPQHF. The CDR3 bases are TGCAGCGTTGGGGACACCCCTAATCAGCCCCAGCATTTT.

The V call is TRBV14, the J call TRBJ2-1; 10 bases are shared with TRBD2. This CDR3 has 15 amino acids. Germline V gives CDR1 SGHDN, CDR2 FVKESK. J gave up 7 bases and V 2 bases, and 5 bases lay outside the gene matches. CDR3 nucleotides: TGTGCCAGCAGCCAAATACTAGCGGGAAGGAATGAGCAGTTCTTC. This encodes CASSQILAGRNEQFF.

CDR3 bases: TGCGCCAGCAGCCAAGATCTCGGTGTGGAGACCCAGTACTTC. Translated: CASSQDLGVETQYF. The rearrangement links TRBV4-3 to TRBJ2-5; no definite D call. V gave up 0 bases and J gave up 5 bases, with 10 bases separating them. Germline assignment: CDR1 LGHNA and CDR2 YSLEER. The CDR3 is made up of 14 amino acids.

The chain links TRBV27 to TRBJ2-7; 9 positions agree with TRBD1. J gave up 0 bases and V 5 bases, and 5 bases lay outside the gene matches. CDR1 is MNHEY and CDR2 is SMNVEV in the germline V gene (reference sequence). The CDR3 totals 15 residues. The CDR3 nucleotides are TGTGCCAGCAGTCCTGTGGACAGGGGCTCCTACGAGCAGTACTTC. It translates to CASSPVDRGSYEQYF.

The CDR3 loop is CSARTGTPHRHTDTQYF. The CDR3 bases are TGCAGTGCTAGAACAGGGACCCCCCACAGGCACACAGATACGCAGTATTTT. The V call is TRBV20-1, the J call TRBJ2-3, with D possibly being TRBD1 (6 bases). The V and J ends lost 2 bases and 2 bases respectively, with 20 bases between them. This CDR3 is 17 amino acids long. Germline V gene sequence: CDR1 DFQATT, CDR2 SNEGSKA (reference sequence).

The rearrangement uses TRBV24-1 and TRBJ2-3; D remains ambiguous. The CDR3 totals 13 residues. The ends were cut back, 3 bases at V and 4 bases at J, with 7 bases in the middle. CDR1 and CDR2 (germline): KGHDR, SFDVKD. CDR3 DNA sequence: TGTGCCACCAGTGATCCAGGTGCAGATACGCAGTATTTT. Translating gives CATSDPGADTQYF.

This clonotype showed up just a few times. The chain uses TRBV7-9 and TRBJ2-6; 7 bases match TRBD1. The CDR3 is made up of 19 amino acids. The germline gives CDR1 SEHNR, CDR2 FQNEAQ (reference sequence). Unmatched junction bases numbered 12, after V lost 4 bases and J lost 0 bases. The CDR3 DNA sequence: TGTGCCAGCAGCTCCGGTTTCTGGACAGGCGACTCTGGGGCCAACGTCCTGACTTTC. Protein: CASSSGFWTGDSGANVLTF.

This rearrangement joins TRBV12-3 or TRBV12-4 to TRBJ2-1; no clear D gene. V shed 6 bases and J shed 0 bases, with 12 bases lying between them. The CDR3 is 15 residues long. The CDR3 nucleotides read TGTGCCAGCAGCCCCTTTGTGAGCTCCTACAATGAGCAGTTCTTC. This encodes CASSPFVSSYNEQFF.

V usage is TRBV18 and J usage is TRBJ1-2, with a tentative D call TRBD1 (5 bases). V shed 3 bases and J shed 4 bases, with 15 bases lying between them. In germline, CDR1 is KGHSH, CDR2 LQKENI. This CDR3 comprises 15 residues. CDR3 loop: CASSPSPTGVYGYTF. CDR3 bases: TGTGCCAGCTCACCCAGCCCAACAGGAGTCTATGGCTACACCTTC.

The rearrangement links TRBV18 to TRBJ2-1; TRBD1 aligns across 8 bases. CDR1 and CDR2 (germline): KGHSH, LQKENI. The CDR3 is made up of 16 amino acids. Trimming took 3 bases from V and 1 from J; bases not matched to a gene: 5. CDR3 coding DNA: TGTGCCAGCTCACCGCAGACAGGGGAGTCCTACAATGAGCAGTTCTTC. Translated, it gives CASSPQTGESYNEQFF.

Relative to its sample, this clonotype is medium-sized. This chain connects TRBV19 to TRBJ2-3; 7 bases fit TRBD2. CDR1 is LNHDA and CDR2 is SQIVND in the germline V gene (reference sequence). With 4 bases clipped from V and 0 bases from J, the junction kept 7 bases outside the gene matches. The CDR3 is 16 amino acids. The CDR3 sequence: CASSRASGLSTDTQYF. DNA for the CDR3: TGTGCCAGTAGTAGGGCTAGCGGCCTGAGCACAGATACGCAGTATTTT.

This clonotype was found many times. The rearrangement joins TRBV27 to TRBJ2-1, with D unclear. Trimming removed 4 bases from V and 2 bases from J, with 3 bases in between. Germline values: CDR1 MNHEY, CDR2 SMNVEV (reference sequence). This CDR3 is built from 12 residues. The CDR3 region has the DNA TGTGCCAGCAGTTCCCCCTACAATGAGCAGTTCTTC. Protein: CASSSPYNEQFF.

The V gene is TRBV12-3 or TRBV12-4, the J gene TRBJ2-7; D not resolved. V lost 2 bases to trimming and J lost 4 bases, with 9 bases between them. This CDR3 spans 13 amino acids. The CDR3, as DNA: TGTGCCAGCAGTTTAAGAGTCCTTTACGAGCAGTACTTC. Protein: CASSLRVLYEQYF.